This T cell receptor beta chain derives from a study of T-cell reconstitution after alpha-beta-depleted transplantation in children. A note on this clonotype: Its antigen remains unknown.

Study observations and caveats: It was newly produced T cells that mostly accounted for T-cell counts and diversity one year after transplant.

Unique molecular identifiers featured in how the TCRbeta library was prepared. A single record per CDR3 protein comes from TCRdb applying MiXCR to the PCR reads. Of around 490,000 distinct CDR3 sequences in the sample, about an eighth were seen once. Sequencing used PBMCs, mostly from graft donor cells, obtained 180 days after TCRalphabeta/CD19-depleted stem cell transplant. This TCR was recovered from a female patient aged 2 to 10 who had a stem cell transplant for aplastic anemia, so the T cells may come from the graft donor.

CDR3 region: CASSPGPWGRTEAFF. The CDR3 nucleotides are TGTGCCAGCAGCCCCGGGCCCTGGGGGCGGACTGAAGCTTTCTTT. The chain recombines TRBV7-2 with TRBJ1-1, with D possibly matching TRBD1 (6 bases). V lost 5 bases, J lost 5 bases, and 18 bases lay in between. CDR3 length: 15 residues. Germline lookup yields CDR1 SGHTA and CDR2 FQGNSA.